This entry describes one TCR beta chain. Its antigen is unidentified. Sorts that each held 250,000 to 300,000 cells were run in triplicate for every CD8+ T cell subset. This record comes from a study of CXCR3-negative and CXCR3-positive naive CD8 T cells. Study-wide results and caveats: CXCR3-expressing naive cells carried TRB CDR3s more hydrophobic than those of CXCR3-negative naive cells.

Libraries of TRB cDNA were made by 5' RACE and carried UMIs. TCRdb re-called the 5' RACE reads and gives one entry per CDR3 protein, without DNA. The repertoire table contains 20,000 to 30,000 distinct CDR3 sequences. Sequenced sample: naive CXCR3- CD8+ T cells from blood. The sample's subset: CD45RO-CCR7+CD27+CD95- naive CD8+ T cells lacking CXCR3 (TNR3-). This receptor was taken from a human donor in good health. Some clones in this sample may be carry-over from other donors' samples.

CDR3 region: CASSLGQGTQPQHF. The genes are TRBV5-8 and TRBJ1-5; checking the TCRdb D call of TRBD1 is not possible without DNA. This CDR3 comprises 14 residues. Germline values: CDR1 SGHTS, CDR2 YDEGEE.